A selection of T cell receptor beta chains follows, all from one sample in a study of response to subunit inactivated influenza vaccine. TCRdb re-derived calls from the RT-PCR reads in MiXCR, one entry per CDR3 protein. The sample has a few hundred thousand distinct CDR3 sequences, 11% to 15% seen once. Sequences were derived from PBMCs from blood, sampled less than 13 days after vaccination. The receptors here all came from a man aged 50 or older who received an inactivated influenza vaccine. Both conserved end residues are part of each CDR3. Each record gives: D gene, J gene, V gene, clone size, CDR3 protein, CDR3 DNA. A D gene is named only where the DNA matches it firmly. Only some rows state a clone size, as once, few, many or a class for expanded clones.

d_gene: -; j_gene: TRBJ2-1; v_gene: TRBV20-1; abundance: -; CDR3aa: CCARDGTAEYNEQFF; CDR3nt: TGCTGTGCTAGAGATGGGACGGCTGAGTACAATGAGCAGTTCTTC
d_gene: -; j_gene: TRBJ2-1; v_gene: TRBV20-1; abundance: -; CDR3aa: CSGKEQLPYNEQFF; CDR3nt: TGCAGTGGGAAGGAGCAGCTTCCCTACAATGAGCAGTTCTTC
d_gene: TRBD1; j_gene: TRBJ2-7; v_gene: TRBV7-8; abundance: few; CDR3aa: CASSLGTGGVPYEQYF; CDR3nt: TGTGCCAGCAGCTTAGGGACAGGGGGCGTTCCCTACGAGCAGTACTTC
d_gene: TRBD2; j_gene: TRBJ2-5; v_gene: TRBV7-9; abundance: -; CDR3aa: CASSLWTSGSETQYF; CDR3nt: TGTGCCAGCAGCCTCTGGACTAGCGGCTCCGAGACCCAGTACTTC
d_gene: -; j_gene: TRBJ1-5; v_gene: TRBV20-1; abundance: -; CDR3aa: CSATGQINQPQHF; CDR3nt: TGCAGTGCAACGGGACAAATCAATCAGCCCCAGCATTTT
d_gene: -; j_gene: TRBJ1-1; v_gene: TRBV4-1; abundance: -; CDR3aa: CASSQGPGANTEAFF; CDR3nt: TGCGCCAGCAGCCAAGGGCCGGGGGCGAACACTGAAGCTTTCTTT
d_gene: -; j_gene: TRBJ1-6; v_gene: TRBV18; abundance: -; CDR3aa: CASSAEFSSYNSPLHF; CDR3nt: TGTGCCAGCTCCGCGGAATTTAGCTCCTATAATTCACCCCTCCACTTT
d_gene: TRBD2; j_gene: TRBJ2-3; v_gene: TRBV29-1; abundance: -; CDR3aa: CSVGVAGGRTDTQYF; CDR3nt: TGCAGCGTGGGAGTAGCGGGAGGGCGTACAGATACGCAGTATTTT
d_gene: TRBD2; j_gene: TRBJ2-3; v_gene: TRBV20-1; abundance: once; CDR3aa: CSARSALAGAADTQYF; CDR3nt: TGCAGTGCTAGGTCGGCGCTAGCGGGAGCAGCAGATACGCAGTATTTT
d_gene: TRBD1; j_gene: TRBJ2-6; v_gene: TRBV12-3/TRBV12-4; abundance: -; CDR3aa: CASRHTQGVASGANVLTF; CDR3nt: TGTGCCAGCAGACATACTCAGGGGGTAGCCTCTGGGGCCAACGTCCTGACTTTC
d_gene: -; j_gene: TRBJ2-1; v_gene: TRBV28; abundance: many; CDR3aa: CASSLAGPSYNEQFF; CDR3nt: TGTGCCAGCAGTTTAGCGGGACCCTCCTACAATGAGCAGTTCTTC
d_gene: -; j_gene: TRBJ2-4; v_gene: TRBV20-1; abundance: once; CDR3aa: CCARDFQTLWGKNIQYF; CDR3nt: TGCTGTGCTAGGGACTTTCAAACCCTCTGGGGCAAAAACATTCAGTACTTC
d_gene: TRBD1; j_gene: TRBJ1-1; v_gene: TRBV14; abundance: -; CDR3aa: CASSQSFRGRGEAFF; CDR3nt: TGTGCCAGCAGCCAGTCATTCAGGGGGCGAGGTGAAGCTTTCTTT
d_gene: -; j_gene: TRBJ1-5; v_gene: TRBV3-1; abundance: many; CDR3aa: CASSLGYSNQPQHF; CDR3nt: TGTGCCAGCAGCCTCGGGTATAGCAATCAGCCCCAGCATTTT
d_gene: -; j_gene: TRBJ2-3; v_gene: TRBV11-2; abundance: many; CDR3aa: CASSASGGSPDTQYF; CDR3nt: TGTGCCAGCAGCGCCTCCGGTGGATCTCCGGATACGCAGTATTTT
d_gene: TRBD1; j_gene: TRBJ2-3; v_gene: TRBV12-3/TRBV12-4; abundance: -; CDR3aa: CASTLSGRGPDTQYF; CDR3nt: TGTGCCAGCACCCTCTCGGGCAGGGGGCCGGATACGCAGTATTTT
d_gene: -; j_gene: TRBJ1-5; v_gene: TRBV19; abundance: few; CDR3aa: CASSIDRVSNQPQHF; CDR3nt: TGTGCCAGTAGTATAGACAGGGTAAGCAATCAGCCCCAGCATTTT
d_gene: TRBD1; j_gene: TRBJ1-1; v_gene: TRBV12-3/TRBV12-4; abundance: few; CDR3aa: CASSLLHPGTGEAFF; CDR3nt: TGTGCCAGCAGTTTGCTTCACCCCGGGACAGGAGAAGCTTTCTTT
d_gene: -; j_gene: TRBJ1-2; v_gene: TRBV5-1; abundance: many; CDR3aa: CASSLRGSYGYTF; CDR3nt: TGCGCCAGCAGCTTGCGGGGAAGCTATGGCTACACCTTC
d_gene: -; j_gene: TRBJ2-3; v_gene: TRBV28; abundance: few; CDR3aa: CASSTQDSVWTDTQYF; CDR3nt: TGTGCCAGCAGTACCCAGGACTCGGTTTGGACAGATACGCAGTATTTT
d_gene: -; j_gene: TRBJ2-3; v_gene: TRBV9; abundance: few; CDR3aa: CASSRQDLARMTDTQYF; CDR3nt: TGTGCCAGCAGTCGTCAGGACCTAGCGCGAATGACAGATACGCAGTATTTT
d_gene: TRBD2; j_gene: TRBJ2-5; v_gene: TRBV7-6; abundance: -; CDR3aa: CASSPVSGGAEETQYF; CDR3nt: TGTGCCAGCAGCCCCGTTAGCGGGGGGGCAGAAGAGACCCAGTACTTC
d_gene: -; j_gene: TRBJ2-2; v_gene: TRBV5-1; abundance: -; CDR3aa: CASSLVGTPNTGELFF; CDR3nt: TGCGCCAGCAGCTTGGTCGGGACACCGAACACCGGGGAGCTGTTTTTT
d_gene: TRBD1; j_gene: TRBJ2-2; v_gene: TRBV6-1; abundance: few; CDR3aa: CASTHPLRTGNTGELFF; CDR3nt: TGTGCCAGCACTCACCCCCTCCGGACAGGGAACACCGGGGAGCTGTTTTTT
d_gene: TRBD2; j_gene: TRBJ2-3; v_gene: TRBV20-1; abundance: few; CDR3aa: CSARGLAGAPDTQYF; CDR3nt: TGCAGTGCTAGGGGACTAGCGGGAGCACCAGATACGCAGTATTTT
d_gene: -; j_gene: TRBJ2-3; v_gene: TRBV12-3/TRBV12-4; abundance: few; CDR3aa: CASSFFGTLTSTDTQYF; CDR3nt: TGTGCCAGCAGTTTTTTTGGGACACTGACTTCCACAGATACGCAGTATTTT
d_gene: -; j_gene: TRBJ2-7; v_gene: TRBV7-2; abundance: -; CDR3aa: CASSLVGHNPTEQYF; CDR3nt: TGTGCCAGCAGCTTAGTTGGGCACAATCCGACCGAGCAGTACTTC
d_gene: TRBD2; j_gene: TRBJ2-5; v_gene: TRBV12-3/TRBV12-4; abundance: few; CDR3aa: CASSSLAGGAETQYF; CDR3nt: TGTGCCAGCAGTTCCTTAGCGGGGGGGGCTGAGACCCAGTACTTC
d_gene: TRBD1; j_gene: TRBJ2-1; v_gene: TRBV5-1; abundance: few; CDR3aa: CASSPTGGGDEQFF; CDR3nt: TGCGCCAGCAGCCCCACAGGGGGCGGTGATGAGCAGTTCTTC
d_gene: -; j_gene: TRBJ2-3; v_gene: TRBV11-3; abundance: -; CDR3aa: CASSGAGTTDTQYF; CDR3nt: TGTGCCAGCAGCGGGGCGGGGACAACAGATACGCAGTATTTT
d_gene: TRBD1; j_gene: TRBJ1-5; v_gene: TRBV4-1; abundance: -; CDR3aa: CASSLQGSSNQPQHF; CDR3nt: TGCGCCAGCAGCTTACAGGGGAGCAGCAATCAGCCCCAGCATTTT
d_gene: -; j_gene: TRBJ2-2; v_gene: TRBV21-1; abundance: many; CDR3aa: CASVTTRTKNTGELFF; CDR3nt: TGTGCCAGCGTCACCACAAGGACCAAAAACACCGGGGAGCTGTTTTTT
d_gene: TRBD1; j_gene: TRBJ2-6; v_gene: TRBV28; abundance: -; CDR3aa: CASSSTDRAGANVLTF; CDR3nt: TGTGCCAGCAGTTCTACCGACAGGGCTGGGGCCAACGTCCTGACTTTC
d_gene: TRBD2; j_gene: TRBJ2-1; v_gene: TRBV4-3; abundance: few; CDR3aa: CASSQGGGGSEQFF; CDR3nt: TGCGCCAGCAGCCAAGGGGGGGGTGGGTCTGAGCAGTTCTTC
d_gene: -; j_gene: TRBJ1-6; v_gene: TRBV30; abundance: -; CDR3aa: CAWSVRDNSPLHF; CDR3nt: TGTGCCTGGAGTGTACGTGATAATTCACCCCTCCACTTT
d_gene: -; j_gene: TRBJ2-5; v_gene: TRBV20-1; abundance: many; CDR3aa: CSAIRRGQGETQYF; CDR3nt: TGCAGTGCTATCCGACGGGGCCAGGGTGAGACCCAGTACTTC
d_gene: -; j_gene: TRBJ1-1; v_gene: TRBV7-9; abundance: -; CDR3aa: CASSSEGGGTEAFF; CDR3nt: TGTGCCAGCAGCTCAGAAGGTGGGGGAACTGAAGCTTTCTTT
d_gene: -; j_gene: TRBJ1-2; v_gene: TRBV7-2; abundance: few; CDR3aa: CASSFKGNYGYTF; CDR3nt: TGTGCCAGCAGCTTCAAGGGGAACTATGGCTACACCTTC
d_gene: -; j_gene: TRBJ1-3; v_gene: TRBV12-3/TRBV12-4; abundance: many; CDR3aa: CASSPGGNTIYF; CDR3nt: TGTGCCAGCAGCCCAGGGGGAAACACCATATATTTT
d_gene: TRBD1; j_gene: TRBJ1-4; v_gene: TRBV4-3; abundance: -; CDR3aa: CASSRTGIGEKLFF; CDR3nt: TGCGCCAGCAGCCGGACAGGGATAGGAGAAAAACTGTTTTTT
d_gene: -; j_gene: TRBJ2-1; v_gene: TRBV5-1; abundance: few; CDR3aa: CASSESRWERRHNEQFF; CDR3nt: TGCGCCAGCAGTGAGAGTCGGTGGGAAAGAAGACACAATGAGCAGTTCTTC
d_gene: -; j_gene: TRBJ2-6; v_gene: TRBV7-9; abundance: -; CDR3aa: CASSLDSRANVLTF; CDR3nt: TGTGCCAGCAGCTTAGACAGCCGGGCCAACGTCCTGACTTTC
d_gene: TRBD2; j_gene: TRBJ2-7; v_gene: TRBV12-3/TRBV12-4; abundance: many; CDR3aa: CASSSRRTSRSYEQYF; CDR3nt: TGTGCCAGCAGTTCCCGGAGGACTAGCCGCTCCTACGAGCAGTACTTC
d_gene: -; j_gene: TRBJ2-3; v_gene: TRBV12-3/TRBV12-4; abundance: -; CDR3aa: CASSGTYTDTQYF; CDR3nt: TGTGCCAGCAGCGGCACTTACACAGATACGCAGTATTTT
d_gene: TRBD2; j_gene: TRBJ2-7; v_gene: TRBV5-6; abundance: -; CDR3aa: CASSPAGRSYEQYF; CDR3nt: TGTGCCAGCAGCCCAGCGGGACGCTCCTACGAGCAGTACTTC
d_gene: -; j_gene: TRBJ2-3; v_gene: TRBV30; abundance: -; CDR3aa: CAWSPLLAPMFTDTQYF; CDR3nt: TGTGCCTGGAGTCCCCTCCTGGCCCCAATGTTCACAGATACGCAGTATTTT
d_gene: TRBD2; j_gene: TRBJ2-7; v_gene: TRBV7-9; abundance: -; CDR3aa: CASSQIAGRFYEQYF; CDR3nt: TGTGCCAGCAGCCAGATAGCGGGTCGATTTTACGAGCAGTACTTC
d_gene: -; j_gene: TRBJ1-1; v_gene: TRBV3-1; abundance: few; CDR3aa: CASSQQGNTEAFF; CDR3nt: TGTGCCAGCAGCCAACAGGGGAACACTGAAGCTTTCTTT
d_gene: -; j_gene: TRBJ2-3; v_gene: TRBV27; abundance: few; CDR3aa: CASSSWGPGTDTQYF; CDR3nt: TGTGCCAGCAGTTCCTGGGGACCCGGCACAGATACGCAGTATTTT
d_gene: -; j_gene: TRBJ2-3; v_gene: TRBV12-3/TRBV12-4; abundance: -; CDR3aa: CASKTGTITDTQYF; CDR3nt: TGTGCCAGCAAAACCGGGACAATCACAGATACGCAGTATTTT
d_gene: -; j_gene: TRBJ2-3; v_gene: TRBV7-9; abundance: few; CDR3aa: CASSFLSGGTDTQYF; CDR3nt: TGTGCCAGCAGCTTCCTCTCAGGGGGCACAGATACGCAGTATTTT
d_gene: TRBD1; j_gene: TRBJ2-7; v_gene: TRBV6-2/TRBV6-3; abundance: few; CDR3aa: CATGQGSYEQYF; CDR3nt: TGTGCCACCGGACAGGGCTCCTACGAGCAGTACTTC
d_gene: -; j_gene: TRBJ2-2; v_gene: TRBV6-5; abundance: -; CDR3aa: CASSWTENTGELFF; CDR3nt: TGTGCCAGCAGTTGGACAGAGAACACCGGGGAGCTGTTTTTT
d_gene: TRBD2; j_gene: TRBJ2-3; v_gene: TRBV19; abundance: few; CDR3aa: CASSTLAGYTDTQYF; CDR3nt: TGTGCCAGTAGTACCTTAGCGGGGTACACAGATACGCAGTATTTT
d_gene: -; j_gene: TRBJ2-1; v_gene: TRBV6-2/TRBV6-3; abundance: few; CDR3aa: CASSYWTGSSYNEQFF; CDR3nt: TGTGCCAGCAGTTACTGGACGGGGAGCTCCTACAATGAGCAGTTCTTC
d_gene: -; j_gene: TRBJ1-3; v_gene: TRBV20-1; abundance: -; CDR3aa: CSARDPQGSGNTIYF; CDR3nt: TGCAGTGCTAGAGATCCCCAGGGCTCTGGAAACACCATATATTTT
d_gene: -; j_gene: TRBJ2-7; v_gene: TRBV6-6; abundance: many; CDR3aa: CASREGNYEQYF; CDR3nt: TGTGCCAGCCGAGAGGGTAACTACGAGCAGTACTTC